This T cell receptor beta chain emerged from a study of blood T cell repertoires in COVID-19. Whole-study context: The United States, Italy and Spain were the sources of the acute and convalescent COVID-19 samples. T cells, B-cell-depleted T cells, or PBMCs supplied cDNA or gDNA.

Authors' data handling: It was from reference gene primer amplification that nucleated cell counts were estimated. Measured with immunoSEQ multiplex PCR; TCRdb has only the in-frame clones, and not every one. The V and J calls and clone size were taken over from that table, and D and trimming were inferred from the DNA. In the table there are about 320,000 clones, 70% to 90% of which are singletons. Sequencing was performed on peripheral blood. This receptor was obtained from a man between 18 and 35 years old who had recovered from COVID-19.

CDR3 amino acids: CAGQKNTEAFF. CDR3 coding DNA: TGTGCCGGACAGAAGAACACTGAAGCTTTCTTT. The chain is built from TRBV7-9 and TRBJ1-1; a weak D match, TRBD1 (6 bases). The length of the CDR3 is 11 residues. The germline V gene encodes CDR1 SEHNR and CDR2 FQNEAQ (reference sequence). V was shortened by 11 bases and J by 1 base, with 8 bases between the two germline ends.